The source of this TCR beta chain is a study of T cell responses to AZD1222 COVID-19 vaccine. Repertoires were generated with immunoSEQ multiplex PCR, while TCRdb's copy carries only in-frame clones and drops some. Of around 78,000 clones listed, around 90% are singletons. This sequence was found in an adult in good health. This material consisted of peripheral blood, taken on day 0 of AZD1222 vaccination.

The chain's CDR3 is CASSPRQAENTEAFF. CDR3 bases: TGTGCCAGCTCACCGCGACAGGCGGAGAACACTGAAGCTTTCTTT. This chain links TRBV18 with TRBJ1-1; possibly TRBD1 for D (6 bases). The CDR3 contains 15 residues. V lost 3 bases and J 1 base, leaving 12 bases between the germline ends. Looked up from germline, CDR1 is KGHSH and CDR2 is LQKENI.